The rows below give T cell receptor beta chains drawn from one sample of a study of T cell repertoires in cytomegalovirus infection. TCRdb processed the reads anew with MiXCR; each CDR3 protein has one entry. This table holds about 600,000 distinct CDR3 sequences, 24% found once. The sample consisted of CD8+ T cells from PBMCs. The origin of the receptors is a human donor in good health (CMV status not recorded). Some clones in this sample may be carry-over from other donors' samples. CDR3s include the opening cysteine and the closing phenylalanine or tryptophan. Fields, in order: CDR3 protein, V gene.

CDR3aa: CASSLLAGGRGTDTQYF; v_gene: TRBV28
CDR3aa: CASSLVGRDGSPQHF; v_gene: TRBV7-6
CDR3aa: CASSLWDSENIQYF; v_gene: TRBV14
CDR3aa: CASSQDPDRFSTDTQYF; v_gene: TRBV4-1
CDR3aa: CASSRTSGGVNEQFF; v_gene: TRBV6-4
CDR3aa: CASSVDDVLGYGYTF; v_gene: TRBV9
CDR3aa: CASSWNLDISDEQFF; v_gene: TRBV5-1
CDR3aa: CASSEGDSLGEQYF; v_gene: TRBV2
CDR3aa: CSARVLSFGGDKNIQYF; v_gene: TRBV20-1
CDR3aa: CSVTFTGELFF; v_gene: TRBV29-1
CDR3aa: CASSYSLGTSGLTDTQYF; v_gene: TRBV6-6
CDR3aa: CASSVAQGNYEQYF; v_gene: TRBV9
CDR3aa: CATPASEGNGEQFF; v_gene: TRBV2
CDR3aa: CASSRTGATLYSNQPQHF; v_gene: TRBV6-5
CDR3aa: CASSPSWLGANTGELFF; v_gene: TRBV7-9
CDR3aa: CATSRDGRGGETQYF; v_gene: TRBV15
CDR3aa: CSGLDSDTGELFF; v_gene: TRBV29-1
CDR3aa: CATSRERRDRTKNEQFF; v_gene: TRBV15
CDR3aa: CASSSGQGYRGYTF; v_gene: TRBV14
CDR3aa: CASNPGGQYTDTQYF; v_gene: TRBV7-8
CDR3aa: CSVEGRTLTGQIGYGYTF; v_gene: TRBV29-1
CDR3aa: CASSLPGTGNQPQHF; v_gene: TRBV6-2/TRBV6-3
CDR3aa: CAPQEGTVLCQETQYF; v_gene: TRBV28
CDR3aa: CASSYSTNYNEQFF; v_gene: TRBV6-2/TRBV6-3
CDR3aa: CAISDGLAGGNTDTQYF; v_gene: TRBV10-3
CDR3aa: CASSHRWETQYF; v_gene: TRBV11-2
CDR3aa: CASSLLGTSGGEQFF; v_gene: TRBV28
CDR3aa: CASSSSGSGTNVLTF; v_gene: TRBV6-4
CDR3aa: CASSLSGGHETQYF; v_gene: TRBV7-9
CDR3aa: CASSGEADSGANVLTF; v_gene: TRBV7-9
CDR3aa: CASSQVLFYEQYF; v_gene: TRBV14
CDR3aa: CANDPSGTPSQYF; v_gene: TRBV12-3/TRBV12-4
CDR3aa: CASSSEEWGFRGETQYF; v_gene: TRBV5-8
CDR3aa: CASSYSTGSETQYF; v_gene: TRBV6-5
CDR3aa: CASSPTHLNTEAFF; v_gene: TRBV4-1
CDR3aa: CASSFWLNTEAFF; v_gene: TRBV7-2
CDR3aa: CASSEDPYSYEQYF; v_gene: TRBV10-1